A selection of T cell receptor beta chains follows, all from one sample in a study of cytomegalovirus exposure and HLA in healthy donors. Repertoires were generated with immunoSEQ multiplex PCR, while TCRdb's copy carries only in-frame clones and drops some. Of 250,000 to 300,000 clones in the sample, 80% to 90% were seen once. Sequencing input: PBMCs. The receptors come from a woman under 30 in good health and CMV-seronegative. The CDR3 runs from the conserved cysteine through the conserved F or W. Fields, in order: J gene, D gene, clone size, V gene, CDR3 protein, CDR3 DNA. A D gene is named only where the DNA matches it firmly. Clone size appears in some rows only: once, few, many, or a class for an expanded clone.

J gene: TRBJ1-5; D gene: TRBD1; clone size: NA; V gene: TRBV10-3; CDR3 protein: CAIRAGTDSNQPQHF; CDR3 DNA: TGTGCCATCAGGGCCGGGACAGATAGCAATCAGCCCCAGCATTTT
J gene: TRBJ2-7; D gene: NA; clone size: NA; V gene: TRBV29-1; CDR3 protein: CSVARTEKYEQYF; CDR3 DNA: TGCAGCGTCGCTAGGACAGAAAAGTACGAGCAGTACTTC
J gene: TRBJ2-1; D gene: NA; clone size: NA; V gene: TRBV30; CDR3 protein: CAWDTQGIHEQFF; CDR3 DNA: TGTGCCTGGGACACACAGGGTATCCATGAGCAGTTCTTC
J gene: TRBJ1-2; D gene: NA; clone size: NA; V gene: TRBV5-1; CDR3 protein: CASSLGGDGYTF; CDR3 DNA: TGCGCCAGCAGCTTGGGCGGGGACGGCTACACCTTC
J gene: TRBJ2-5; D gene: NA; clone size: NA; V gene: TRBV19; CDR3 protein: CASSIYNIHETQYF; CDR3 DNA: TGTGCCAGTAGTATTTACAACATCCACGAGACCCAGTACTTC
J gene: TRBJ1-4; D gene: TRBD1; clone size: many; V gene: TRBV10-2; CDR3 protein: CASSDMTGATNEKLFF; CDR3 DNA: TGCGCCAGCAGTGACATGACAGGGGCAACTAATGAAAAACTGTTTTTT
J gene: TRBJ2-5; D gene: TRBD2; clone size: NA; V gene: TRBV5-1; CDR3 protein: CASSLRLAGGAFQETQYF; CDR3 DNA: TGCGCCAGCAGCTTGAGACTAGCGGGAGGGGCTTTCCAAGAGACCCAGTACTTC
J gene: TRBJ1-6; D gene: NA; clone size: NA; V gene: TRBV2; CDR3 protein: CASSEVANSPLHF; CDR3 DNA: TGTGCCAGCAGTGAAGTGGCTAATTCACCCCTCCACTTT
J gene: TRBJ2-1; D gene: NA; clone size: NA; V gene: TRBV5-4; CDR3 protein: CASSFSGGEQFF; CDR3 DNA: TGTGCCAGCAGCTTTTCCGGAGGTGAGCAGTTCTTC
J gene: TRBJ1-2; D gene: NA; clone size: NA; V gene: TRBV4-1; CDR3 protein: CASSLSGPGNYGYTF; CDR3 DNA: TGCGCCAGCAGCCTTTCAGGTCCAGGGAACTATGGCTACACCTTC
J gene: TRBJ2-7; D gene: NA; clone size: once; V gene: TRBV6-5; CDR3 protein: CASSLDRNEQYF; CDR3 DNA: TGTGCCAGCAGTCTGGACAGAAACGAGCAGTACTTC
J gene: TRBJ2-3; D gene: TRBD2; clone size: NA; V gene: TRBV11-3; CDR3 protein: CASRTGTSGIGDTQYF; CDR3 DNA: TGTGCCAGCAGAACCGGGACTAGCGGGATTGGGGATACGCAGTATTTT
J gene: TRBJ1-5; D gene: TRBD1; clone size: few; V gene: TRBV7-8; CDR3 protein: CASTDRASQPQHF; CDR3 DNA: TGTGCCAGCACAGACAGGGCCTCTCAGCCCCAGCATTTT
J gene: TRBJ2-4; D gene: NA; clone size: NA; V gene: TRBV2; CDR3 protein: CASGGLSAKNIQYF; CDR3 DNA: TGTGCCAGCGGCGGGCTCTCGGCCAAAAACATTCAGTACTTC
J gene: TRBJ2-1; D gene: TRBD2; clone size: NA; V gene: TRBV4-1; CDR3 protein: CASSFRLAGGPRSYNEQFF; CDR3 DNA: TGCGCCAGCAGCTTCAGACTAGCGGGAGGGCCCCGCTCCTACAATGAGCAGTTCTTC
J gene: TRBJ1-2; D gene: TRBD1; clone size: NA; V gene: TRBV12-5; CDR3 protein: CASGYTTGTGLPGGGYTF; CDR3 DNA: TGTGCTAGTGGGTACACAACCGGGACAGGGCTCCCGGGTGGGGGCTACACCTTC